This T cell receptor (beta chain) was found in a study of cytomegalovirus exposure and HLA in healthy donors. CDR3 length: 12 amino acids. V was shortened by 4 bases and J by 3 bases, with 6 bases between the two germline ends. The germline V gene has CDR1 SGHDT and CDR2 YYEEEE. The study, taken as a whole, reports: Prior analysis indicated that the majority of TCR beta V segments exhibited productivity approximately 87% or approximately 30% of the time.

The PCR used 60 Vbeta and 13 Jbeta primers. Assay used: immunoSEQ multiplex PCR; TCRdb lists only in-frame clones, some missing. The sample records tens of thousands of clones, roughly 78% being singletons. As regards this clone: The antigen is unknown.

The genes are TRBV5-6 and TRBJ2-3; unclear D gene. The sequencing input was PBMCs. This clonotype originated in a man between 40 and 49 years old in good health and CMV-seronegative. The CDR3, as DNA: TGTGCCAGCAGCCTAAATACAGATACGCAGTATTTT. Residues: CASSLNTDTQYF.